This TCR beta chain was sequenced in a study of T-cell reconstitution after alpha-beta-depleted transplantation in children. Study results and caveats: After transplant, at about two months, alpha-beta T cells were reportedly derived from several hundred expanded graft clones. It was newly produced T cells that mostly accounted for T-cell counts and diversity one year after transplant.

This clonotype occurred many times. Antigen: not known. Per the germline V gene, CDR1 is SGHDT and CDR2 is YYEEEE. The V and J ends lost 4 bases and 1 base respectively, with 29 bases between them. The CDR3 runs to 20 residues. Library preparation (for TCRbeta) was performed with unique molecular identifiers. TCRdb redid the calling of the PCR reads with MiXCR, one entry per CDR3 protein. The sample shows approximately 200,000 distinct CDR3 sequences, 6.3% of them seen only once. The sequence came from a girl under three years old with combined immunodeficiency, due to receive a stem cell transplant. The material sequenced was PBMCs, taken before TCRalphabeta/CD19-depleted stem cell transplant. V usage is TRBV5-6 and J usage is TRBJ1-1; no firm D call. CDR3 in DNA: TGTGCCAGCAGCCCCGGCGGGATCTCGGGTCGTCTTTTAAGGAACACTGAAGCTTTCTTT. Protein sequence: CASSPGGISGRLLRNTEAFF.